Below, 24 T cell receptor beta chains from the same sample are listed, as sequenced in a study of T-cell memory formation after mild COVID-19. TCRdb used MiXCR to reprocess the 5' RACE reads, holding one entry per CDR3 protein. The sample has 540,000 or so distinct CDR3 sequences; roughly 20% are singletons. Sequenced: PBMCs or a T cell subset sorted from them (not recorded which). The receptors shown here come from an adult woman who had mild COVID-19 (a few samples of this study predate the infection). Cell type and time point are not known.

The sample holds a few counts of this clonotype. The chain joins TRBV5-1 to TRBJ1-2, with TRBD1 identical over 7 bases. Trimming removed 6 bases from V and 5 bases from J; junction bases left unmatched: 13. The CDR3 contains 15 residues. Looked up from germline, CDR1 is SGHRS and CDR2 is YFSETQ. In DNA, the CDR3 is TGCGCCAGCAAGACAGGGATACCCGTTAAGTATGGCTACACCTTC. It codes for CASKTGIPVKYGYTF.

DNA for the CDR3: TGTGCCAGCAGTGAAGAGGGCACGAACACCGGGGAGCTGTTTTTT. Translation: CASSEEGTNTGELFF. The chain is built from TRBV6-4 and TRBJ2-2; a possible D gene is TRBD2 (5 bases). This CDR3 spans 15 amino acids. Between the trimmed V and J ends, which lost 3 bases and 0 bases, there was a span of 8 bases. Germline V lookup: CDR1 MRHNA, CDR2 SNTAGT.

The rearrangement links TRBV7-9 to TRBJ1-2, with no clear D. Trimming pared 5 bases from V and 13 bases from J, leaving 23 bases between. The CDR3 has 14 residues. Germline V gives CDR1 SEHNR, CDR2 FQNEAQ (reference sequence). The CDR3 loop is CASSLPDSSRQGTF. For the CDR3, the DNA is TGTGCCAGCAGCCTACCAGATTCCAGTCGTCAAGGCACCTTC.

The rearrangement uses TRBV25-1 and TRBJ1-2, with 7 bases matching TRBD1. The ends lost 3 bases at V and 6 bases at J; junction bases unmatched: 13. Germline V gives CDR1 MGHDK, CDR2 SYGVNS. The CDR3 extends over 16 amino acids. In DNA, the CDR3 is TGTGCCAGCAGTGACTCCAGGGGGAACCTCCCCAATGGCTACACCTTC. This encodes CASSDSRGNLPNGYTF.

Comments on this clonotype: At one end the junction does not follow the germline gene, possibly because of a read error. The V call is TRBV12-3 or TRBV12-4, the J call TRBJ2-7; 8 bases are shared with TRBD2. The CDR3 runs 13 residues. CDR3 coding DNA: TGTGTCAGCACCAGCGGGAGATATTACGAGCAGTACTTC. The encoded protein is CVSTSGRYYEQYF.

This chain uses TRBV12-3 or TRBV12-4 with TRBJ2-3, with D perhaps matching TRBD1 (6 bases). The CDR3 loop spans 16 amino acids. Trimming shortened V by 4 bases and J by 1 base, and 15 bases separated the two germline ends. The CDR3 bases are TGTGCCAGCAGTTCACAAACAGGGATCGGCACAGATACGCAGTATTTT. Amino acid sequence: CASSSQTGIGTDTQYF.

The chain recombines TRBV9 with TRBJ2-1; TRBD2 matches at 14 bases. Looked up from germline, CDR1 is SGDLS and CDR2 is YYNGEE. V shed 3 bases, J shed 8 bases, and the junction held 7 bases outside the gene matches. There are 16 residues in the CDR3. CDR3 DNA: TGTGCCAGCAGCGCCCCGACTAGCGGGGGGGCACATGAGCAGTTCTTC. Encoded protein: CASSAPTSGGAHEQFF.

V and J are TRBV4-3 and TRBJ2-5, with D tentatively TRBD1 (6 bases). Trimming took 5 bases from V and 5 from J, leaving 18 bases between them. CDR1 LGHNA and CDR2 YSLEER come from the germline V gene. The CDR3 length is 15 residues. The CDR3 reads CASSEAPGVGETQYF. CDR3 coding DNA: TGCGCCAGCAGCGAAGCCCCAGGGGTCGGGGAGACCCAGTACTTC.

This clonotype was observed many times. The J gene is TRBJ1-1, the V gene TRBV20-1; perhaps TRBD1 as D (5 bases). CDR3 length: 14 amino acids. Germline CDR1 is DFQATT and CDR2 is SNEGSKA (reference sequence). V gave up 6 bases and J gave up 5 bases, with 19 bases separating them. The CDR3 DNA follows: TGCAGTGCAGACGTGGGGAAGGGACGGACTGAAGCTTTCTTT. Protein: CSADVGKGRTEAFF.

The chain combines TRBV10-3 with TRBJ2-7; 8 nucleotides align to TRBD1. Germline CDR1 and CDR2: ENHRY and SYGVKD. The CDR3 contains 14 residues. Unmatched junction bases numbered 10, after V lost 7 bases and J lost 5 bases. CDR3 DNA: TGTGCCATCACCGCAGGACAGGGAACCCACGAGCAGTACTTC. Protein product: CAITAGQGTHEQYF.

The genes are TRBV4-1 and TRBJ2-5; 7 nucleotides agree with TRBD2. CDR3 length: 16 residues. From germline, CDR1 is MGHRA and CDR2 YSYEKL. Losses at the gene ends were 2 bases for V and 2 bases for J; bases not matched to a gene: 8. This CDR3 reads CASSQPSGAWQETQYF. The CDR3 DNA follows: TGCGCCAGCAGCCAACCAAGCGGGGCCTGGCAAGAGACCCAGTACTTC.

A note on this clonotype: One junction end does not reproduce the germline sequence, and a read error may be involved. V is TRBV2 and J is TRBJ1-6, with 7 nucleotides matching TRBD1. The germline V gene has CDR1 SNHLY and CDR2 FYNNEI. The CDR3 extends over 15 amino acids. The CDR3 here is CASRADRVDNSPIHF. The CDR3 DNA reads TGTGCCAGCAGAGCAGACAGGGTAGATAATTCACCCATCCACTTT.

This clonotype was counted between two and nine times. The DNA for the CDR3 is TGTGCCAGCAGCTCCGAGGGGGCGTCTGGCTACACCTTC. This translates into CASSSEGASGYTF. The chain uses TRBV7-6 and TRBJ1-2, with TRBD1 identical over 7 bases. The CDR3 totals 13 residues. Trimming cost V 4 bases and J 7 bases; bases outside gene matches: 6. The germline CDR1 and CDR2 sequences are SGHVS and FNYEAQ.

The chain uses TRBV7-9 and TRBJ1-1; possible D gene TRBD1, 6 bases. There are 14 residues in the CDR3. Trimming shortened V by 4 bases and J by 0 bases, and 9 bases separated the two germline ends. Germline lookup yields CDR1 SEHNR and CDR2 FQNEAQ (reference sequence). Here the CDR3 DNA reads TGTGCCAGCAGCTCCCAGGGGATGAACACTGAAGCTTTCTTT. It translates to CASSSQGMNTEAFF.

The genes are TRBV24-1 and TRBJ2-7, with D unclear. Germline V gene sequence: CDR1 KGHDR, CDR2 SFDVKD. V was cut by 3 bases and J by 2 bases, with 13 bases left in between. The length of the CDR3 is 15 residues. The CDR3 DNA follows: TGTGCCACCAGTGATACCCGCGGCCAGACCTACGAGCAGTACTTC. Protein product: CATSDTRGQTYEQYF.

This chain uses TRBV12-3 or TRBV12-4 with TRBJ1-5; D unresolved. The CDR3 is made up of 16 amino acids. Trimming cost V 1 base and J 0 bases, with 10 bases left between them. Written as DNA, the CDR3 is TGTGCCAGCAGTTTAGTAGGCGTGTTTAGCAATCAGCCCCAGCATTTT. Its protein is CASSLVGVFSNQPQHF.

This clonotype was observed a few times. The chain links TRBV20-1 to TRBJ2-5, with D possibly matching TRBD2 (6 bases). The CDR3 consists of 14 residues. Germline loops: CDR1 DFQATT, CDR2 SNEGSKA (reference sequence). V lost 5 bases and J lost 2, with 15 bases in between. The CDR3 DNA follows: TGCAGTGCTGGCCGTGGGGGGACGCAAGAGACCCAGTACTTC. Its protein is CSAGRGGTQETQYF.

The genes are TRBV7-9 and TRBJ2-1; 7 bases are a match to TRBD2. CDR1 and CDR2 from the germline V gene are SEHNR and FQNEAQ (reference sequence). V shed 5 bases and J 10 bases; nucleotides not matched to a gene: 8. The CDR3 spans 13 residues. This chain's CDR3 is CASSLSGLEEQFF. CDR3 bases: TGTGCCAGCAGCCTTAGCGGGCTGGAGGAGCAGTTCTTC. Supplemented by reference TRBV7-9 and TRBJ2-1, the full variable domain reads DTGVSQNPRHKITKRGQNVTFRCDPISEHNRLYWYRQTLGQGPEFLTYFQNEAQLEKSRLLSDRFSAERPKGSFSTLEIQRTEQGDSAMYLCASSLSGLEEQFFGPGTRLTVL.

This clonotype was seen only a few times. The V call is TRBV12-3 or TRBV12-4, the J call TRBJ2-7; 7 bases map to TRBD1. V was clipped by 8 bases and J by 7 bases; unmatched bases: 14. The CDR3 is 14 residues long. In nucleotides, the CDR3 is TGTGCCAGCGCCGATGACAGGGCCCCTCAGGAGCAGTACTTC. It codes for CASADDRAPQEQYF.

The chain combines TRBV5-1 with TRBJ2-3, with D tentatively TRBD2 (6 bases). Between the trimmed V and J ends, which lost 6 bases and 0 bases, there was a span of 14 bases. Per germline, CDR1 SGHRS and CDR2 YFSETQ. This CDR3 comprises 15 residues. CDR3 region: CASNAAGTSTDTQYF. The CDR3 bases are TGCGCCAGCAATGCCGCTGGGACTAGCACAGATACGCAGTATTTT.

This clonotype was observed at least ten times. The chain carries TRBV5-1 and TRBJ2-1; D gene ambiguous. V was clipped by 0 bases and J by 1 base, with 11 bases between them. Germline assignment: CDR1 SGHRS and CDR2 YFSETQ. The CDR3 totals 16 residues. The CDR3: CASSLAIIQSYNEQFF. The CDR3 nucleotides read TGCGCCAGCAGCTTGGCGATAATACAGTCCTACAATGAGCAGTTCTTC.

The chain employs TRBV11-2 and TRBJ2-3; D might be TRBD2 (5 bases). V dropped 7 bases and J dropped 0 bases, with 14 bases sitting between them. CDR3 length: 15 residues. Germline CDR1 reads SGHAT; CDR2 reads FQNNGV. The CDR3 sequence is CASKPTGGSTDTQYF. CDR3 bases: TGTGCCAGCAAACCCACGGGCGGGAGCACAGATACGCAGTATTTT.

This rearrangement joins TRBV30 to TRBJ2-2; D gene ambiguous. The CDR3 is 13 residues long. Trimming pared 4 bases from V and 7 bases from J, leaving 13 bases between. Germline V gene lookup returns CDR1 GTSNPN and CDR2 SVGIG (reference sequence). The CDR3 DNA reads as TGTGCCTGGACTGAAGGGTCGGTCGGGGAGCTGTTTTTT. It encodes CAWTEGSVGELFF.

V and J are TRBV11-3 and TRBJ2-7; D gene ambiguous. The CDR3 has 12 amino acids. Looked up from germline, CDR1 is SGHNT and CDR2 is YENEEA. V was trimmed by 1 base and J by 7 bases, leaving 8 bases between them. CDR3 residues: CASSLAAWEQYF. The CDR3 DNA follows: TGTGCCAGCAGCTTAGCCGCGTGGGAGCAGTACTTC.